This paragraph covers one TCR beta chain sequence. Its antigen has not been determined. No per-base quality is available; no much larger clone lies one base away. The sample originates from a study of metastatic and nonmetastatic thyroid tumors (dated by TCRdb to 2020 to 2022). Notes on the research overall: For patients with malignant and with benign thyroid disease, the researchers compared repertoires between peripheral blood samples and tumor or nodule tissue samples.

The method was PCR. TCRdb lists the instrument as Illumina HiSeq 4000. High-throughput sequencing was used to profile the TCR beta-chain CDR3 region of every patient. Processing in the source paper ran as follows. The researchers built a classifier to tell apart papillary thyroid cancer patients with distant metastasis, based on CDR3 differences among clinicopathological groups. To measure repertoire diversity the researchers used the Shannon index, while the Morisita-Horn index served to gauge how similar the tumor and blood repertoires were. TCRdb applied fastp at Q25 and MiXCR to the public reads, then kept only in-frame beta chains. The V and J calls come from TCRdb's annotation, not from the publication. In all, the sample holds around 20,000 clones, and roughly 26% of those were seen once. The ten largest clones represent about 11% of the sample. Before undergoing thyroid surgery, none of the patients had been given any kind of treatment. The study retrospectively analysed patient clinical samples collected from the early 2010s to the late 2010s using T-cell receptor beta sequencing.

Beyond this particular receptor, the publication reports: TCR beta diversity was reported as significantly higher in malignant tumors than in benign nodules, in both blood and tumor samples.

Cut back by 0 bases and 5 bases, the V and J ends lie 17 bases apart. Measured from the cysteine to the phenylalanine, the CDR3 is 15 residues long. This entry keeps only the CDR3 DNA: 45 bases, framed from base 1. CDR1 and CDR2 were assigned from the germline V gene (reference sequence) as GTSNPN and SVGIG. This TCR came from a female donor with papillary thyroid cancer or a benign thyroid nodule (not recorded which). Some clones in this sample may be carry-over from other donors' samples. Sequencing used tumor tissue. The V and J segments used are TRBV30 and TRBJ2-7; a weak D assignment points to TRBD1 (6 bases agree). The sequence in DNA is TGTGCCTGGAGTGTACTTCGGGCAGGGGCGGACGAGCAGTACTTC. This is translated as CAWSVLRAGADEQYF.